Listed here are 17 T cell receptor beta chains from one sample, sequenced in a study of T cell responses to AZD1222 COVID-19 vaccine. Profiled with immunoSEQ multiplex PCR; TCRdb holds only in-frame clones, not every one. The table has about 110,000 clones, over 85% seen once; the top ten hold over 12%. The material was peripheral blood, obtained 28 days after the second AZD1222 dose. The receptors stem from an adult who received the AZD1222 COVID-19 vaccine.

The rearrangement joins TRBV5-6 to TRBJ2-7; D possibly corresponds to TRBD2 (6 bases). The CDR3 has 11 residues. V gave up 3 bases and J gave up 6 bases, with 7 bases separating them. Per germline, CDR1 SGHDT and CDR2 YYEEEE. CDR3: CASSWGGEQYF. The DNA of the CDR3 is TGTGCCAGCAGCTGGGGAGGCGAGCAGTACTTC.

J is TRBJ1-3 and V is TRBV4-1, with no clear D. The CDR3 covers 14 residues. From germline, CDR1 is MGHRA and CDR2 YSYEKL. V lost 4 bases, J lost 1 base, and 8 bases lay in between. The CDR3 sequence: CASSRLESGNTIYF. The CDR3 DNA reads TGCGCCAGCAGCCGCCTAGAATCTGGAAACACCATATATTTT.

The CDR3: CAWINSNQPQHF. The DNA of the CDR3 is TGTGCCTGGATCAATAGCAATCAGCCCCAGCATTTT. The V and J genes are TRBV30 and TRBJ1-5; no definite D call. Looked up from germline, CDR1 is GTSNPN and CDR2 is SVGIG (reference sequence). The CDR3 has 12 amino acids. V shed 4 bases and J shed 0 bases, with 4 bases lying between them.

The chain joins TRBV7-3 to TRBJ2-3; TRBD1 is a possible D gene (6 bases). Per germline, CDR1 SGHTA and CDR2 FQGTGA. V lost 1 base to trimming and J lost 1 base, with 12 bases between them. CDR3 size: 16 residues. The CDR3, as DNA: TGTGCCAGCAGCTTAATAGAAGGGGGAGGCACAGATACGCAGTATTTT. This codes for CASSLIEGGGTDTQYF.

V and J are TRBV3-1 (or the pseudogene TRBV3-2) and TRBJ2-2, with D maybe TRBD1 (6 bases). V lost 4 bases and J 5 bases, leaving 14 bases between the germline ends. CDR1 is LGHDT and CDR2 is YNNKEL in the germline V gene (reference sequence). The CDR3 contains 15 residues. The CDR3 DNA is TGTGCCAGCAGCCCACAGGGAGTTGGGACCGGGGAGCTGTTTTTT. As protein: CASSPQGVGTGELFF.

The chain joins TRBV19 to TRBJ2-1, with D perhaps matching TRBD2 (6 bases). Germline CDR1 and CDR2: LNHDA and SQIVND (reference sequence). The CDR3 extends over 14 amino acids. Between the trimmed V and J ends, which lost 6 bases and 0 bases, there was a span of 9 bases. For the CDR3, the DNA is TGTGCCAGTAGCCTAGCGAGCTCCTACAATGAGCAGTTCTTC. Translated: CASSLASSYNEQFF.

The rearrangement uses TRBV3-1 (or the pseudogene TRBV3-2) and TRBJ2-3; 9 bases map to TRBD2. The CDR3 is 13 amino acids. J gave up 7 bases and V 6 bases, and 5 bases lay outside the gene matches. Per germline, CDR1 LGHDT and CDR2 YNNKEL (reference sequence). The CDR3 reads CASSLGTSNTQYF. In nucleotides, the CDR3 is TGTGCCAGCAGTCTTGGGACTAGCAATACGCAGTATTTT.

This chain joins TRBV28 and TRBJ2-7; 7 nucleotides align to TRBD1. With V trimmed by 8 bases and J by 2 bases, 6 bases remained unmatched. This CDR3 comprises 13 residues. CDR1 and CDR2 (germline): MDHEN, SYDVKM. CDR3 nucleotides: TGTGCCAGCCTGGACAGGCGGACCTACGAGCAGTACTTC. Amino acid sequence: CASLDRRTYEQYF.

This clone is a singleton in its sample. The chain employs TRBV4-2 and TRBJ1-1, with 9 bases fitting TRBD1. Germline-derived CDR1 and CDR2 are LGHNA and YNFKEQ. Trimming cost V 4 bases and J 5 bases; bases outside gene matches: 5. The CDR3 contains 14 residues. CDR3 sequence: CASSRDRAATEAFF. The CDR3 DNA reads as TGTGCCAGCAGCCGGGACAGGGCGGCTACTGAAGCTTTCTTT.

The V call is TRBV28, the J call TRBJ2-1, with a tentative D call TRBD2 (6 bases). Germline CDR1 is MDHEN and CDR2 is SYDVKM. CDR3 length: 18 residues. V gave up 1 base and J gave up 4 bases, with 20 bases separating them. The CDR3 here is CASSLSGLGPGAYNEQFF. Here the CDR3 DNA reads TGTGCCAGCAGTTTATCGGGACTCGGCCCAGGAGCATACAATGAGCAGTTCTTC.

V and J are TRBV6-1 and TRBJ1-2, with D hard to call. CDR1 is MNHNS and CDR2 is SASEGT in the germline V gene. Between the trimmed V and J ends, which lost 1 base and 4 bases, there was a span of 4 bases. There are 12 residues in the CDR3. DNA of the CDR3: TGTGCCAGCAGTGAAGACAGCTATGGCTACACCTTC. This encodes CASSEDSYGYTF.

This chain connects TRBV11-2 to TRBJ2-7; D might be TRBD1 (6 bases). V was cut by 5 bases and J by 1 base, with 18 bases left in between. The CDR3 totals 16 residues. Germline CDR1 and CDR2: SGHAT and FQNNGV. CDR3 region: CASSTRQAFVSYEQYF. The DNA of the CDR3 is TGTGCCAGCAGCACACGACAGGCTTTTGTGTCCTACGAGCAGTACTTC.

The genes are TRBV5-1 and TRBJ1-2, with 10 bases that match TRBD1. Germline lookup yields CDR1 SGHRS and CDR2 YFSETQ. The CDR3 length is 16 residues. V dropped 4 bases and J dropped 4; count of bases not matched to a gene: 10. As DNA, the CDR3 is TGCGCCAGCAGCGGACTGACAGGGGGCGCACCCTATGGCTACACCTTC. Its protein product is CASSGLTGGAPYGYTF.

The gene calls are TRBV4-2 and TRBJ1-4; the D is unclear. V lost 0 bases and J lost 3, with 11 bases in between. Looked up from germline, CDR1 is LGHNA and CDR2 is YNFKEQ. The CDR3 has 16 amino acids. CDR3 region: CASSQDTSPPNEKLFF. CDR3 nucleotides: TGTGCCAGCAGCCAAGACACATCTCCGCCTAATGAAAAACTGTTTTTT.

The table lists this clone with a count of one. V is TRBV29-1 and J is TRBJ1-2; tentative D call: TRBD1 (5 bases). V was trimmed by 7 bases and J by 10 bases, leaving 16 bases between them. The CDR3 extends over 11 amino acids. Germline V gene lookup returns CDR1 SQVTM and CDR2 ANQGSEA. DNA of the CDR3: TGCAGCGCCGGGGGGTGGGACCTCTACACCTTC. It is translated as CSAGGWDLYTF.

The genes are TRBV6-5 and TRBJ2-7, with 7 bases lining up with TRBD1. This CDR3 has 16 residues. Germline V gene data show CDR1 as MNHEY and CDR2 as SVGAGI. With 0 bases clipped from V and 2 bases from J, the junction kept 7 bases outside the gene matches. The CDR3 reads CASSYSSPGGTYEQYF. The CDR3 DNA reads TGTGCCAGCAGTTACTCGAGTCCAGGGGGAACCTACGAGCAGTACTTC.

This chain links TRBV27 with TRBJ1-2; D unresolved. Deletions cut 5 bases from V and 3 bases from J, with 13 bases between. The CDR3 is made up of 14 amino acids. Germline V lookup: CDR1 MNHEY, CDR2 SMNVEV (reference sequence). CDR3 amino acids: CASSPGGPYYGYTF. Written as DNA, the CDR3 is TGTGCCAGCAGTCCGGGTGGGCCGTACTATGGCTACACCTTC.